The T cell receptor beta chain under discussion was sequenced for a study of shared clonotypes between healthy human individuals. Study-wide results and caveats: Sequencing of the sorted subsets was shown by rarefaction to be incomplete despite large depth.

With respect to this clone: Its antigen is currently unknown.

The CDR3 runs to 15 residues. Authors' methods: In the immunoSEQ data, sequences were junction-only and lacked quality scores, so filtering differed. Clones were sequenced by immunoSEQ multiplex PCR, and TCRdb holds only the in-frame ones, with some missing. That table gives V, J and clone size, and the DNA gave D and trimming. The table lists 2 million to 2.5 million clones, over 85% of them singletons. The source material was naive CD4+ T cells from PBMCs. Noted subset: CD45RA+ positively selected. The source is a young man in good health. Some clones in this sample may be carry-over from other donors' samples. V gene TRBV21-1 combines with J gene TRBJ2-7; the D call TRBD1 from the table was never checked on the DNA. TRBV21-1 is flagged as a pseudogene. The CDR3 loop reads CASSKVPGHSYEQYF. The CDR3 DNA sequence: TGTGCCAGCAGCAAAGTACCAGGGCACTCCTACGAGCAGTACTTC.